This T cell receptor beta chain was observed in a study of blood T cells in healthy people across ages. Study details: Researchers report that template switching captured about one barcoded beta molecule per two T cells.

V was shortened by 4 bases and J by 10 bases, with 18 bases between the two germline ends. Germline-derived CDR1 and CDR2 are SGHKS and YYEKEE (reference sequence). CDR3 size: 14 residues. Together with a sample-barcoded 5' primer, a J-beta primer mix was included in a second PCR lasting roughly 6 to 12 cycles. TCRdb redid the calling of the 5' RACE reads with MiXCR, one entry per CDR3 protein. The data contain roughly 800,000 distinct CDR3 sequences, roughly 34% of them singletons. General study points: Observed TCR beta diversity per million T cells went down as age went up. This fall followed a roughly linear course with age.

The donors, healthy Caucasians from Russia, were aged roughly 6 to 90. The total RNA that was extracted per sample amounted to at least 5 micrograms. Notes on this clonotype: Its antigen is not known.

The clonotype originates from a young man in good health. The chain uses TRBV5-5 and TRBJ2-1; unclear D gene. Sequencing was performed on blood. The CDR3 DNA sequence: TGTGCCAGCAGCCCCACAGAGATAACCTACGAGCAGTTCTTC. It yields the protein CASSPTEITYEQFF.